This TCR beta chain is from a study of blood T cell repertoires in COVID-19. Produced via immunoSEQ multiplex PCR; TCRdb's table is partial and in-frame only. The table lists over 60,000 clones, just over 85% of them singletons. Sequencing was done on a sample of peripheral blood. The TCR originated in a man between 65 and 79 years old with active or convalescent COVID-19.

CDR3 residues: CASRGLAAASYNEQFF. CDR3 DNA sequence: TGTGCAAGTCGCGGATTAGCTGCCGCCTCCTACAATGAGCAGTTCTTC. The rearrangement uses TRBV12-2 and TRBJ2-1; the D call TRBD2 from the table was never checked on the DNA. TRBV12-2 is a documented pseudogene. The CDR3 has 16 residues.